Shown below are 3 T cell receptor beta chains from a single sample sequenced in a study of cytomegalovirus exposure and HLA in healthy donors. This PCR relied on a set of 60 Vbeta primers and 13 Jbeta primers. Measured with immunoSEQ multiplex PCR; TCRdb has only the in-frame clones, and not every one. The sample has approximately 180,000 clones; approximately 12% are singletons. Sequences were obtained from PBMCs. The receptors stem from a man aged 45-60 years in good health and CMV-seropositive.

Only a few counts were recorded for this clone. This chain connects TRBV6-4 to TRBJ2-3; the D gene is possibly TRBD2 (5 bases). Germline-derived CDR1 and CDR2 are MRHNA and SNTAGT. The CDR3 spans 14 residues. Between the trimmed V and J ends, which lost 2 bases and 2 bases, there was a span of 8 bases. CDR3 bases: TGTGCCAGCAGTGACGGGAGCTCCACAGATACGCAGTATTTT. This encodes CASSDGSSTDTQYF.

This clone was seen only a few times. One end of the junction fails to match germline, which may point to a read error. The V and J genes are TRBV7-9 and TRBJ2-7; D perhaps matches TRBD1 (5 bases). Germline V gives CDR1 SEHNR, CDR2 FQNEAQ (reference sequence). CDR3 size: 15 residues. The CDR3 sequence: CASRLGASSSYEQYF. In DNA, the CDR3 is TGTGCCAGCAGGTTAGGGGCCAGTTCCTCCTACGAGCAGTACTTC.

The chain has TRBV10-1 and TRBJ1-5; the match to TRBD1 covers 8 bases. The germline CDR1 and CDR2 sequences are WNHNN and SYGVQD (reference sequence). The J segment lost 3 bases and the V segment lost 11 bases, leaving 6 bases of the junction unmatched. The CDR3 is 13 amino acids. CDR3 protein: CAGGQGYNQPQHF. The CDR3 DNA sequence: TGCGCCGGAGGACAGGGTTACAATCAGCCCCAGCATTTT.